Sequencing of this TCR beta chain was carried out in a study of graft-versus-host responses after intestinal transplantation (dated by TCRdb to about 2021). For the study in its entirety: The transplants that recipients got were multivisceral, liver-intestinal, or isolated intestinal. A cohort of roughly 25 intestinal transplant recipients, including one retransplant, was enrolled, and a few patients lacking pretransplant specimens were excluded. Every recipient was given anti-thymocyte globulin induction, then maintenance tacrolimus and steroids for 3 to 4 years. After intestinal transplantation, graft-versus-host and host-versus-graft alloreactive T cell clones were followed in the graft, circulation and bone marrow using bulk TCR-beta CDR3 sequencing. To identify alloreactive clones, pre-transplant mixed lymphocyte reaction products were sequenced and compared with unstimulated pre-transplant donor and recipient T cells. Rather than being sequenced by the commercial service, samples from a few later patients were sequenced in-house on an Illumina MiSeq and processed with MiXCR. Donor T cell macrochimerism was defined as a peak of at least 4% donor T cells among recipient peripheral blood mononuclear cells.

With respect to this clone: Its antigen remains unidentified. No much larger clone exists at a distance of one base, and base qualities are not known.

What the study reported, not specific to this receptor: Early after transplant, peak levels of circulating GvH clones were associated with declines in HvG clones. GvH clones were detected in recipient bone marrow, and some of these GvH clones were observed earlier in ileal mucosa or blood, consistent with an intestinal mucosal origin. The relatively low number and heterogeneity of intestinal transplant patients limited the conclusions. In patients with donor T cell macrochimerism, the allografts had high GvH to HvG T cell clonal ratios.

The library was generated by the immunoSEQ multiplex PCR assay. For most patients, genomic DNA was isolated using the Qiagen DNeasy Blood and Tissue Kit and was shipped frozen to Adaptive Biotechnologies for TCR sequencing. Adaptive Biotechnologies carried out high-throughput TCR-beta CDR3 sequencing of genomic DNA for most patients. The source study handled its data this way. TCR sequencing data were retrieved from Adaptive's ImmunoSEQ software for about 17 patients, whereas a few other patients were processed with MiXCR and VDJtools. To correct CD4 versus CD8 sorting errors, sequences present in both subsets at a frequency ratio below 5:1 were removed. CDR3 nucleotide sequences shared between donor and recipient were removed because the origin of such sequences could not be assigned. To count as alloreactive, a clone needed at least 2-fold expansion over unstimulated cells and a minimum CFSE-low frequency of 0.002% (template counts) or 0.001% (read counts). Clones detected in sequenced pre-transplant spleen, lymph node, or MLR CFSE-low populations of the donor or recipient were defined as mappable. Cumulative frequency of alloreactive clones was calculated as a percentage of all sequences weighted by copy number. Imported from immuneACCESS, the table was reduced by TCRdb to in-frame sequences with V and J called. These copies leave out some clones; in studies compared against another copy, an unresolved V gene accounts for under half, and the cause of the remainder is not known. V, J and clone size reflect that table, while D and trimming were determined from the DNA. A total of tens of thousands of clones appear in this sample, 90% to 95% of them only once. The top ten constitute roughly 0.49% of the sample.

The germline V gene (reference sequence) provides CDR1 PRHDT and CDR2 FYEKMQ. There are 16 amino acids in the CDR3, from cysteine to phenylalanine inclusive. CDR3 DNA is the only sequence kept; it has 48 bases, read in frame from the first base. For this chain, trimming is 5 bases at the V end and 5 bases at the J end, and the number of junction bases without a gene match is 12. According to the study, the label for this sample's time point signals: cells obtained before transplantation from donor or recipient. CD3+CD4+ and CD3+CD8+ populations were FACS-sorted from unstimulated pre-transplant donor and recipient cells taken from spleen or lymph nodes.

The sequencing used unstimulated CD8+ T cells sorted from spleen or lymph node cells, collected before intestinal transplant. This TCR was recovered from a human donor who received an intestinal transplant. The chain links TRBV13 with TRBJ1-2; TRBD1 aligns with 9 central bases. The DNA sequence reads TGTGCCAGCAGCCCCGGGACAGGGCCATTGGATTATGGCTACACCTTC. This is translated as CASSPGTGPLDYGYTF.